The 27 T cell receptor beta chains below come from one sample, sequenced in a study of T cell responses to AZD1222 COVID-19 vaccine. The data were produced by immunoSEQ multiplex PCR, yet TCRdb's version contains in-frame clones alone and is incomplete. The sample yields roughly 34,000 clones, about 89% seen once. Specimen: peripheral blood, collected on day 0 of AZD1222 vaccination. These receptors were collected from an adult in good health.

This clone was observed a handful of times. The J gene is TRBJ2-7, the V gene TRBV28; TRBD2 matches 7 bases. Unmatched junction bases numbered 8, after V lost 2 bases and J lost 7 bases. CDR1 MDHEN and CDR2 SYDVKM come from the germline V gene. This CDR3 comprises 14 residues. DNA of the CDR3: TGTGCCAGCAGTTTAATAGGCGGGAGTTGGGAGCAGTACTTC. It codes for CASSLIGGSWEQYF.

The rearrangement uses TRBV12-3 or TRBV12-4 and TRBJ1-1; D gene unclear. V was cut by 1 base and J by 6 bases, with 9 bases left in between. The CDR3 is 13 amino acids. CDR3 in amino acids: CASSLEGLSEAFF. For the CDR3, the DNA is TGTGCCAGCAGTTTAGAAGGGTTATCTGAAGCTTTCTTT.

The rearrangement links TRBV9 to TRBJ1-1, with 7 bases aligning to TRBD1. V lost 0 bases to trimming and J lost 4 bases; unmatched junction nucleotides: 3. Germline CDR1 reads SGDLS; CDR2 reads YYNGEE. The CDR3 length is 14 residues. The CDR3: CASSVDHRGTEAFF. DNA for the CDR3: TGTGCCAGCAGCGTAGACCACAGGGGCACTGAAGCTTTCTTT.

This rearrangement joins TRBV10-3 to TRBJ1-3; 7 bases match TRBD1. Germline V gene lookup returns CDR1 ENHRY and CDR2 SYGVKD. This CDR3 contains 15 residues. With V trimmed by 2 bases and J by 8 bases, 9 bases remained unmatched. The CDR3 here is CAISEPTGFRDTIYF. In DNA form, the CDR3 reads TGTGCCATCAGTGAGCCGACAGGGTTTCGAGACACCATATATTTT.

The CDR3, as DNA: TGTGCCAGCAGTTTTTCAGATACGCAGTATTTT. Protein product: CASSFSDTQYF. The chain is built from TRBV12-3 or TRBV12-4 and TRBJ2-3; D unresolved. The CDR3 is 11 amino acids. The germline V and J ends were trimmed by 3 bases and 4 bases, with 2 bases remaining between them.

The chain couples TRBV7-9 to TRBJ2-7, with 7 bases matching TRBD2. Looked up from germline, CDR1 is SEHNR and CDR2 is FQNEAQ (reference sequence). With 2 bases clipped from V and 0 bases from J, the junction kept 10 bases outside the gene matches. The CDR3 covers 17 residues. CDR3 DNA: TGTGCCAGCAGCTTAAAGGGTCGGGAGGATTTCTCCTACGAGCAGTACTTC. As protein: CASSLKGREDFSYEQYF.

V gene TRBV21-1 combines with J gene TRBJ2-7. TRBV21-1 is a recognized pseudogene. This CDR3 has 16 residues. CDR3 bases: TGTGCCAGCAGCAAAGGGGTGGGCCTGGGCGGATACGAGCAGTACTTC. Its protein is CASSKGVGLGGYEQYF.

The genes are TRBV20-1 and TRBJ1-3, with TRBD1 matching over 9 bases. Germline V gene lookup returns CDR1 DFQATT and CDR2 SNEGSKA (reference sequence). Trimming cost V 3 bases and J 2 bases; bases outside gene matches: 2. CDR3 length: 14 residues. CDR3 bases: TGCAGTGCTAGTAGGACAGGGGCTGGAAACACCATATATTTT. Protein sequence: CSASRTGAGNTIYF.

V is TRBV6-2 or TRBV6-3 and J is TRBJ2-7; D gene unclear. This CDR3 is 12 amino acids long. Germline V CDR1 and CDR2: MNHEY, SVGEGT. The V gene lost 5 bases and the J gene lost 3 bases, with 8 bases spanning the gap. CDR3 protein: CASSKQHYEQYF. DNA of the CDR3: TGTGCCAGCAGTAAACAGCACTACGAGCAGTACTTC.

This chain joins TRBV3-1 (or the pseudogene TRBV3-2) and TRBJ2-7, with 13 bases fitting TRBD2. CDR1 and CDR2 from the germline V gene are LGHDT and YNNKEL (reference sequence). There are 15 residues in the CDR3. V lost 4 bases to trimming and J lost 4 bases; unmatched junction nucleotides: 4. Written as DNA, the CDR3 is TGTGCCAGCAGCCCACTAGCGGGAGGGCGGTACGAGCAGTACTTC. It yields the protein CASSPLAGGRYEQYF.

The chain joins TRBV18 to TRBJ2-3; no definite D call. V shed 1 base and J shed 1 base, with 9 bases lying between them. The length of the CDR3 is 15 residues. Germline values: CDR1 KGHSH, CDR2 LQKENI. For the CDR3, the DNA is TGTGCCAGCTCACCACAAGTACGGCGCACAGATACGCAGTATTTT. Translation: CASSPQVRRTDTQYF. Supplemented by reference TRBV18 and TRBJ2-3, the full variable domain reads NAGVMQNPRHLVRRRGQEARLRCSPMKGHSHVYWYRQLPEEGLKFMVYLQKENIIDESGMPKERFSAEFPKEGPSILRIQQVVRGDSAAYFCASSPQVRRTDTQYFGPGTRLTVL.

The CDR3 protein is CASSFTGIGNTEAFF. The CDR3 coding sequence is TGCGCCAGCAGCTTTACAGGGATTGGGAACACTGAAGCTTTCTTT. The genes are TRBV5-1 and TRBJ1-1, with D maybe TRBD1 (6 bases). CDR3 length equals 15 residues. From germline, CDR1 is SGHRS and CDR2 YFSETQ. V was shortened by 2 bases and J by 1 base, with 12 bases between the two germline ends. Together with reference TRBV5-1 and TRBJ1-1, the CDR3 gives the full variable domain: KAGVTQTPRYLIKTRGQQVTLSCSPISGHRSVSWYQQTPGQGLQFLFEYFSETQRNKGNFPGRFSGRQFSNSRSEMNVSTLELGDSALYLCASSFTGIGNTEAFFGQGTRLTVV.

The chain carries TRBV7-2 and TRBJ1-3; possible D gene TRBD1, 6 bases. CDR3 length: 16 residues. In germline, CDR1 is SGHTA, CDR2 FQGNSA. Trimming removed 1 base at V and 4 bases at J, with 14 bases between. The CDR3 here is CASSLGPTGLGNTIYF. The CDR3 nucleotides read TGTGCCAGCAGCTTAGGCCCGACAGGATTAGGAAACACCATATATTTT.

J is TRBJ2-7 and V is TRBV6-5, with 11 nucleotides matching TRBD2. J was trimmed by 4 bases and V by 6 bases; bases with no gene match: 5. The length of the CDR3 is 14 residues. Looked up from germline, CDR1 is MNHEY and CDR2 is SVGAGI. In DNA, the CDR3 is TGTGCCAGCAGACCGACTAGCGGGGCGTACGAGCAGTACTTC. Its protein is CASRPTSGAYEQYF.

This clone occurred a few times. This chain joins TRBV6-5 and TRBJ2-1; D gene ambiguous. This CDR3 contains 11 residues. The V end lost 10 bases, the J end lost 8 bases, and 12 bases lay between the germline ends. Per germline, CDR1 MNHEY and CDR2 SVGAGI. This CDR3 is CATSVFYEQFF. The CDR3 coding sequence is TGTGCCACCTCGGTCTTCTATGAGCAGTTCTTC.

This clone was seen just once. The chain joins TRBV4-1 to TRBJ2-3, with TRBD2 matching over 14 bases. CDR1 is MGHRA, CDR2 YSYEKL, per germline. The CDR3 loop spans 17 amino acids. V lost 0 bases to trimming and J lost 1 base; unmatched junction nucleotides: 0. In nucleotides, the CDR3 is TGCGCCAGCAGCCAAGAGGGACTAGCGGGGGGCACAGATACGCAGTATTTT. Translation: CASSQEGLAGGTDTQYF.

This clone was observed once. This CDR3 reads CASIQGANYGYTF. The CDR3 DNA sequence: TGTGCCAGCATCCAAGGGGCTAACTATGGCTACACCTTC. The chain couples TRBV12-3 or TRBV12-4 to TRBJ1-2; possible D gene TRBD1, 5 bases. Trimming stripped 7 bases from V and 0 bases from J, with 9 bases between. The length of the CDR3 is 13 residues.

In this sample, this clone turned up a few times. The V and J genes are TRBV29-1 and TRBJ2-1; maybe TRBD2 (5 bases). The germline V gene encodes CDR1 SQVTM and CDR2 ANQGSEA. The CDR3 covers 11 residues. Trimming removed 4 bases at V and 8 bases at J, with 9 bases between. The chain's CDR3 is CSVGEGHEQFF. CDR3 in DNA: TGCAGCGTTGGTGAGGGCCATGAGCAGTTCTTC.

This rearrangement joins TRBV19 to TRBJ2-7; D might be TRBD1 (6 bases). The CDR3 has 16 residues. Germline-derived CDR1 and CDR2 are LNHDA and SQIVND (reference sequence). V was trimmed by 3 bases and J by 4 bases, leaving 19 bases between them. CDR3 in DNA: TGTGCCAGTAGTATGCGAGACTCCGGCCAGGGGTACGAGCAGTACTTC. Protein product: CASSMRDSGQGYEQYF.

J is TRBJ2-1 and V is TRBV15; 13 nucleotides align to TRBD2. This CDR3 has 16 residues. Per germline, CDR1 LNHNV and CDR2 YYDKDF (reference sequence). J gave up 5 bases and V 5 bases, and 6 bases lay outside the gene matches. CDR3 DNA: TGTGCCACCAGCGGACGGACTAGCGGGAGACACAATGAGCAGTTCTTC. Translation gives CATSGRTSGRHNEQFF. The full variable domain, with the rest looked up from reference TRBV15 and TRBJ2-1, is DAMVIQNPRYQVTQFGKPVTLSCSQTLNHNVMYWYQQKSSQAPKLLFHYYDKDFNNEADTPDNFQSRRPNTSFCFLDIRSPGLGDTAMYLCATSGRTSGRHNEQFFGPGTRLTVL.

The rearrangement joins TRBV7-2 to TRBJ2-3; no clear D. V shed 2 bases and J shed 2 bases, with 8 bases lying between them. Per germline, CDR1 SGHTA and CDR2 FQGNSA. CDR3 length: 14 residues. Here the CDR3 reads CASSLIGLTDTQYF. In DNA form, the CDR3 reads TGTGCCAGCAGCTTAATCGGGCTCACAGATACGCAGTATTTT.

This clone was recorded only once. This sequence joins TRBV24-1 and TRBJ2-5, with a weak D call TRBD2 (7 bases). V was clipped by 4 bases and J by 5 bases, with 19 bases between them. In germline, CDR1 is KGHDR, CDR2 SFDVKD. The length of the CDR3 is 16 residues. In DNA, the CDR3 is TGTGCCACCAGTGACCCGGGGGAGGGGGTGAGGGAGACCCAGTACTTC. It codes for CATSDPGEGVRETQYF.

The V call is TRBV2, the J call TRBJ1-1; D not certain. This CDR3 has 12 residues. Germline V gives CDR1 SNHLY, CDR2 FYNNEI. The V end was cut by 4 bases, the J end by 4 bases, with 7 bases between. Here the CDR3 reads CASSVSATEAFF. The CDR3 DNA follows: TGTGCCAGCAGTGTGTCAGCCACTGAAGCTTTCTTT.

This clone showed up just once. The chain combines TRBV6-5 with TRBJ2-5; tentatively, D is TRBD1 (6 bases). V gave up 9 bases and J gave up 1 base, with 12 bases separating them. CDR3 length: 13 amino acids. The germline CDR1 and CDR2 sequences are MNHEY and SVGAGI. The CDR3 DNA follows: TGTGCCAGTTCACGAGGGGGCCAAGAGACCCAGTACTTC. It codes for CASSRGGQETQYF.

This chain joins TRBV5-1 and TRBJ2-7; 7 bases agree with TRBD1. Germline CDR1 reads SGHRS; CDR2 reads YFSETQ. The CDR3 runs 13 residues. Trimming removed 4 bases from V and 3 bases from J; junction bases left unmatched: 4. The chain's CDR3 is CASSRGTDYEQYF. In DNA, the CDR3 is TGCGCCAGCAGCAGGGGGACAGACTACGAGCAGTACTTC.

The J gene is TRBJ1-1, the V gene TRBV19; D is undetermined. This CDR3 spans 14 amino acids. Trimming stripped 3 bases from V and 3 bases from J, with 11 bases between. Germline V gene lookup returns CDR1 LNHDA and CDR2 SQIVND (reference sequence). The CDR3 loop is CASSIIGGYTEAFF. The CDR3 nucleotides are TGTGCCAGTAGTATCATTGGAGGGTACACTGAAGCTTTCTTT.

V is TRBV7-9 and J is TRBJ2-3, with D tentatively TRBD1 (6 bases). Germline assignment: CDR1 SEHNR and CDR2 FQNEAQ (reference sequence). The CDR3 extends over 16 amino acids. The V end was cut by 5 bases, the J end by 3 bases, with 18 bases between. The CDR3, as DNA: TGTGCCAGCAGCCCAAGAACAGGGTTGGTAACAGATACGCAGTATTTT. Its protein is CASSPRTGLVTDTQYF. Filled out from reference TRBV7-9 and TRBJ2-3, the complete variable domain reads DTGVSQNPRHKITKRGQNVTFRCDPISEHNRLYWYRQTLGQGPEFLTYFQNEAQLEKSRLLSDRFSAERPKGSFSTLEIQRTEQGDSAMYLCASSPRTGLVTDTQYFGPGTRLTVL.